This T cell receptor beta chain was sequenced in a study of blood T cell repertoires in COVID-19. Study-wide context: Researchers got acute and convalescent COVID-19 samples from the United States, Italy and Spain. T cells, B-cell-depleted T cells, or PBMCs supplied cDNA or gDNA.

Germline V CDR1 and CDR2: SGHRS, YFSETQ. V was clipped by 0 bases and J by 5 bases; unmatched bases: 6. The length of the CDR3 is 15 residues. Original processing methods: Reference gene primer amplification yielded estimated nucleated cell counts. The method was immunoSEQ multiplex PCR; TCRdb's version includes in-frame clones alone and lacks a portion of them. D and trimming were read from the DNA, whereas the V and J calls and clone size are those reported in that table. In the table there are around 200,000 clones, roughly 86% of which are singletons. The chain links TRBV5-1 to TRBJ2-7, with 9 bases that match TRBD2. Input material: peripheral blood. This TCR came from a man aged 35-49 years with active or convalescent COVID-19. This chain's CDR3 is CASSLGSSGGNEQYF. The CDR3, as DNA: TGCGCCAGCAGCTTGGGGAGTAGCGGGGGAAACGAGCAGTACTTC.